Included here is one T cell receptor (beta chain) sequence, with context. Its antigen is unknown. This CDR3 region has 14 residues. The germline gives CDR1 KGHSH, CDR2 LQKENI. After removal of 3 bases from V and 8 bases from J, the junction contained 5 bases not matched to a gene. This entry belongs to a study of siplizumab effects on memory and regulatory T cells. The repertoire was sequenced with immunoSEQ multiplex PCR; TCRdb's copy has only in-frame clones and lacks some. The sample lists more than 95,000 clones; more than 85% were seen once. Study-level findings and limits: Suppressive function of proliferating Tregs from siplizumab cultures was not confirmed. Roughly 80-97% of proliferating clones (CD4+ or CD8+) could not be assigned a naive or memory phenotype. Alloreactive sequences tracing back to unstimulated CD4+ memory cells fell significantly with siplizumab. Major contributors to the alloresponse seemed to be naive T cells, which also appeared more diverse than memory cells.

The sequenced material came from Tregs sorted from blood. V gene TRBV18 combines with J gene TRBJ1-1; 11 bases are shared with TRBD1. The TCR was taken from a human donor in good health. In DNA form, the CDR3 reads TGTGCCAGCTCACCCCCGGACAGGGGGCTGGAAGCTTTCTTT. It yields the protein CASSPPDRGLEAFF. Using reference TRBV18 and TRBJ1-1 for the parts outside the CDR3, the full variable domain is NAGVMQNPRHLVRRRGQEARLRCSPMKGHSHVYWYRQLPEEGLKFMVYLQKENIIDESGMPKERFSAEFPKEGPSILRIQQVVRGDSAAYFCASSPPDRGLEAFFGQGTRLTVV.